The 26 T cell receptor beta chains below all came from one sample that was sequenced in a study of Graves' ophthalmopathy and Graves' hyperthyroidism. Scientists amplified the TCR beta CDR3 regions from RNA transcripts. Second-round multiplex PCR came after first-round RT-PCR with HTBI primers. TCRdb ran MiXCR on the multiplex PCR reads and lists one entry per CDR3 protein. The sample carries 740,000 or so distinct CDR3 sequences, roughly two fifths recorded once. Specimen: peripheral blood. The receptor source for this set is an adult man with Graves' ophthalmopathy.

The chain links TRBV6-5 to TRBJ1-5; 7 bases agree with TRBD1. Trimming at V came to 7 bases and at J to 6 bases, leaving 6 bases not matched to a gene. The CDR3 contains 13 residues. Germline V gene data show CDR1 as MNHEY and CDR2 as SVGAGI. The CDR3 sequence: CASNKGASQPQHF. In DNA form, the CDR3 reads TGTGCCAGCAATAAGGGGGCCTCTCAGCCCCAGCATTTT.

This clonotype has at least ten counts. This chain links TRBV5-1 with TRBJ2-7, with 13 bases fitting TRBD2. The germline V gene has CDR1 SGHRS and CDR2 YFSETQ. The trim removed 4 bases at V and 7 bases at J, leaving 11 bases unmatched. The CDR3 is 16 amino acids. CDR3 nucleotides: TGCGCCAGCAGCCCAGGTGGACTAGCGGGAGTGAGGGAGCAGTACTTC. It codes for CASSPGGLAGVREQYF.

The rearrangement joins TRBV25-1 to TRBJ1-6, with a tentative D call TRBD1 (6 bases). Germline CDR1 reads MGHDK; CDR2 reads SYGVNS. Trimming removed 6 bases at V and 9 bases at J, with 18 bases between. CDR3 size: 15 residues. In DNA form, the CDR3 reads TGTGCCAGCAGCCCCCAGCAGGGGACCGGTTCACCCCTCCACTTT. Translating gives CASSPQQGTGSPLHF.

In its sample, this clonotype was seen many times. V usage is TRBV19 and J usage is TRBJ1-5; D unresolved. V lost 1 base to trimming and J lost 2 bases, with 6 bases between them. The CDR3 length is 14 residues. Germline loops: CDR1 LNHDA, CDR2 SQIVND (reference sequence). The CDR3 here is CASSIGTRNQPQHF. Written as DNA, the CDR3 is TGTGCCAGTAGTATAGGGACCCGCAATCAGCCCCAGCATTTT.

This clonotype was detected many times. The genes are TRBV2 and TRBJ1-5; TRBD1 is a possible D gene (5 bases). CDR3 length: 14 amino acids. V was trimmed by 4 bases and J by 6 bases, leaving 13 bases between them. CDR1 and CDR2 (germline): SNHLY, FYNNEI. This CDR3 reads CASSATGVAQPQHF. For the CDR3, the DNA is TGTGCCAGCAGTGCTACGGGGGTAGCTCAGCCCCAGCATTTT.

This clonotype came up a few times. The chain combines TRBV2 with TRBJ2-7; D not certain. The V gene lost 7 bases and the J gene lost 4 bases, with 11 bases spanning the gap. CDR3 length: 12 amino acids. Germline lookup yields CDR1 SNHLY and CDR2 FYNNEI. The CDR3 here is CASTRRSYEQYF. The CDR3 DNA reads TGTGCCAGCACCAGACGGTCATACGAGCAGTACTTC.

This clonotype was detected once. The CDR3 does not end in the conserved phenylalanine or tryptophan, so this is likely a read error. V gene TRBV6-6 combines with J gene TRBJ1-2; D remains ambiguous. V shed 1 base and J shed 6 bases, with 9 bases lying between them. Germline V lookup: CDR1 MNHNY, CDR2 SVGAGI (reference sequence). The CDR3 has 13 amino acids. The CDR3 DNA follows: TGTGCCAGCAGTTACTTACCAACAAATGGCTACACCCTC. Translated, it gives CASSYLPTNGYTL.

This clonotype was picked up one time. The chain uses TRBV10-3 and TRBJ2-7, with TRBD1 identical over 9 bases. V lost 6 bases and J lost 4; bases outside the gene matches: 4. The CDR3 is 13 residues long. Germline V gene lookup returns CDR1 ENHRY and CDR2 SYGVKD. The CDR3 reads CAISRDRAYEQYF. The CDR3 region has the DNA TGTGCCATCAGCCGGGACAGGGCGTACGAGCAGTACTTC.

This clonotype was recorded a few times. V and J are TRBV6-5 and TRBJ1-6; D not resolved. The CDR3 has 15 amino acids. V lost 0 bases, J lost 8 bases, and 11 bases lay in between. The germline V gene has CDR1 MNHEY and CDR2 SVGAGI. The CDR3 DNA follows: TGTGCCAGCAGTTACTCGACGATCGGGGATTCACCCCTCCACTTT. Protein: CASSYSTIGDSPLHF.

The chain has TRBV2 and TRBJ2-7, with 13 bases matching TRBD2. Germline V lookup: CDR1 SNHLY, CDR2 FYNNEI. Trimming took 4 bases from V and 1 from J; bases not matched to a gene: 4. The CDR3 runs 16 residues. The CDR3 nucleotides read TGTGCCAGCAGTGCGACTAGCGGGGGGCTTTCCTACGAGCAGTACTTC. Protein product: CASSATSGGLSYEQYF.

The chain is built from TRBV7-9 and TRBJ2-7; the match to TRBD1 covers 10 bases. The CDR3 is 15 residues long. V was pared by 9 bases and J by 0 bases, with 8 bases of the junction left unmatched. CDR1 SEHNR and CDR2 FQNEAQ come from the germline V gene (reference sequence). This CDR3 reads CASRPGTGASYEQYF. The CDR3 DNA reads TGTGCCAGTAGACCCGGGACAGGGGCCTCCTACGAGCAGTACTTC.

The chain combines TRBV29-1 with TRBJ1-1; 11 nucleotides match TRBD1. J was trimmed by 4 bases and V by 7 bases; bases with no gene match: 5. CDR1 and CDR2 from the germline V gene are SQVTM and ANQGSEA. This CDR3 spans 13 amino acids. CDR3 nucleotides: TGCAGCGGTGATGGGACAGGGGGCACTGAAGCTTTCTTT. Protein sequence: CSGDGTGGTEAFF.

This clonotype was seen more than once but under ten times. The rearrangement joins TRBV9 to TRBJ2-7, with a tentative D call TRBD1 (6 bases). CDR1 is SGDLS, CDR2 YYNGEE, per germline. V gave up 4 bases and J gave up 5 bases, with 25 bases separating them. CDR3 size: 17 residues. The CDR3 is CASSQATDQGFSHEQYF. CDR3 coding DNA: TGTGCCAGCAGCCAAGCTACCGACCAGGGGTTCAGCCACGAGCAGTACTTC.

The rearrangement uses TRBV7-2 and TRBJ2-7; 12 bases map to TRBD2. This CDR3 is 15 amino acids long. Germline lookup yields CDR1 SGHTA and CDR2 FQGNSA. The V and J ends lost 5 bases and 3 bases, in that order; junction bases with no gene match: 5. CDR3 protein: CASSPTTSGSYEQYF. CDR3 DNA sequence: TGTGCCAGCAGCCCAACGACTAGCGGGAGCTACGAGCAGTACTTC.

This chain uses TRBV7-3 with TRBJ1-1; D is possibly TRBD1 (6 bases). The CDR3 sequence is 14 residues long. CDR1 and CDR2 (germline): SGHTA, FQGTGA. With 9 bases removed from V and 10 bases from J, the gap between germline ends came to 24 bases. The CDR3 DNA reads TGTGCCAGACGGGGGGCGGTGGACCAGCTAAGAGCTTTCTTT. Translation: CARRGAVDQLRAFF.

This chain uses TRBV25-1 with TRBJ2-7; 8 bases are shared with TRBD1. Germline CDR1 and CDR2: MGHDK and SYGVNS. The CDR3 covers 13 residues. Germline trimming cut 5 bases from V and 4 bases from J; bases unmatched to any gene: 4. The CDR3 nucleotides are TGTGCCAGCAGTAAGGGACAGGCTTACGAGCAGTACTTC. This sequence encodes CASSKGQAYEQYF.

This chain links TRBV6-5 with TRBJ2-2; TRBD2 matches at 7 bases. J lost 3 bases, V lost 5 bases, and 9 bases had no gene match. The CDR3 loop spans 16 amino acids. The germline V gene encodes CDR1 MNHEY and CDR2 SVGAGI. The CDR3 sequence is CASSEQTSLYTGELFF. The CDR3 DNA is TGTGCCAGCAGTGAACAGACTAGCTTATACACCGGGGAGCTGTTTTTT.

This clonotype came up a few times. The V and J genes are TRBV19 and TRBJ2-6; 10 nucleotides agree with TRBD2. After removal of 5 bases from V and 1 base from J, the junction contained 11 bases not matched to a gene. CDR1 and CDR2 (germline): LNHDA, SQIVND (reference sequence). The CDR3 has 19 amino acids. The CDR3 region is CASSPRIPSGGSGANVLTF. The CDR3 coding sequence is TGTGCCAGTAGTCCGCGCATCCCTAGCGGGGGATCTGGGGCCAACGTCCTGACTTTC.

This rearrangement joins TRBV7-9 to TRBJ1-4, with 7 bases that match TRBD1. The CDR3 contains 19 residues. With 2 bases clipped from V and 2 bases from J, the junction kept 14 bases outside the gene matches. Germline lookup yields CDR1 SEHNR and CDR2 FQNEAQ (reference sequence). The DNA for the CDR3 is TGTGCCAGCAGCTTACGCTTCCGGACAGGCGCTGCGACTAATGAAAAACTGTTTTTT. It is translated as CASSLRFRTGAATNEKLFF.

The J gene is TRBJ2-7, the V gene TRBV29-1, with D possibly TRBD1 on 5 matching bases. There are 17 residues in the CDR3. Germline CDR1 SQVTM, CDR2 ANQGSEA. The CDR3 reads CSASDVRGQWASYEQYF. The CDR3 nucleotides read TGCAGTGCTAGTGATGTTAGGGGCCAGTGGGCCTCCTACGAGCAGTACTTC.

This clonotype was counted a few times. V gene TRBV7-9 combines with J gene TRBJ2-2; D is perhaps TRBD1 (5 bases). V was clipped by 5 bases and J by 5 bases, with 24 bases between them. CDR1 and CDR2 from the germline V gene are SEHNR and FQNEAQ (reference sequence). The CDR3 consists of 18 residues. The CDR3 DNA reads as TGTGCCAGCAGCCCCGACCCGGTAAGGGGTTCACAGACCGGGGAGCTGTTTTTT. Protein: CASSPDPVRGSQTGELFF.

This clonotype was observed a handful of times. V gene TRBV6-1 combines with J gene TRBJ2-2; 7 nucleotides match TRBD1. V gave up 6 bases and J gave up 4 bases; unmatched junction bases: 5. Germline V lookup: CDR1 MNHNS, CDR2 SASEGT. The CDR3 runs 14 residues. CDR3 nucleotides: TGTGCCAGCAGCCCGACAGGGACCACCGGGGAGCTGTTTTTT. This sequence encodes CASSPTGTTGELFF.

A note on this clonotype: A read error may be the cause here, since a much bigger clone is one base away. The rearrangement joins TRBV7-9 to TRBJ1-1, with no clear D. CDR3 length: 15 amino acids. Germline CDR1 is SEHNR and CDR2 is FQNEAQ (reference sequence). CDR3 region: CTSSLIATLNTEAFF. The CDR3 DNA reads TGTACCAGCAGCCTAATAGCTACACTGAACACTGAAGCTTTCTTT.

A few counts support this clonotype. Here the CDR3 DNA reads TGTGCCACTAAAAGAGGACAGGCGAACACTGAAGCTTTCTTT. Translated, it gives CATKRGQANTEAFF. The J gene is TRBJ1-1, the V gene TRBV19; TRBD1 aligns across 7 bases. After removal of 10 bases from V and 1 base from J, the junction contained 9 bases not matched to a gene. This CDR3 spans 14 amino acids. Germline assignment: CDR1 LNHDA and CDR2 SQIVND (reference sequence).

The rearrangement links TRBV7-9 to TRBJ1-4, with 9 bases fitting TRBD1. V was pared by 5 bases and J by 6 bases, with 7 bases of the junction left unmatched. Germline V gene data show CDR1 as SEHNR and CDR2 as FQNEAQ (reference sequence). This CDR3 has 15 amino acids. CDR3 sequence (DNA): TGTGCCAGCAGCGCACAGGGGGCACAGGATGAAAAACTGTTTTTT. Protein sequence: CASSAQGAQDEKLFF.

With respect to this clonotype: Likely a read error: the CDR3 ends without its conserved phenylalanine or tryptophan. The V call is TRBV10-3, the J call TRBJ1-2; D is uncertain. Germline V gene data show CDR1 as ENHRY and CDR2 as SYGVKD. The CDR3 has 17 residues. CDR3 protein: CASSESRLWSVGYGYTV. The DNA of the CDR3 is TGTGCCAGCAGTGAAAGTAGACTCTGGAGCGTGGGCTATGGCTACACCGTC.